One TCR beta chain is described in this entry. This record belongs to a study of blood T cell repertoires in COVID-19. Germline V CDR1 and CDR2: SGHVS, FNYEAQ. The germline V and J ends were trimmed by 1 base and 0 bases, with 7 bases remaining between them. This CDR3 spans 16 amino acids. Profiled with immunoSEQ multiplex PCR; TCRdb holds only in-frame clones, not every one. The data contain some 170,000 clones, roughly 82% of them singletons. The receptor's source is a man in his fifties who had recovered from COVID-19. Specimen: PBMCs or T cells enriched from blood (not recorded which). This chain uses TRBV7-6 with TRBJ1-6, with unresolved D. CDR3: CASSLDGSSYNSPLHF. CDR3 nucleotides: TGTGCCAGCAGCTTAGACGGGAGCTCCTATAATTCACCCCTCCACTTT.